Listed below are T cell receptor beta chains from one sample, sequenced in a study of cytomegalovirus exposure and HLA in healthy donors. TCRdb's copy holds only in-frame clones and misses some; the assay was immunoSEQ multiplex PCR. The sample lists 150,000 to 200,000 clones, around 76% occurring once. The sequencing sample was made of PBMCs. All receptors derive from a woman aged 35 to 49 in good health and CMV-seronegative. The CDR3 runs from the conserved cysteine through the conserved F or W. The order of the fields is clone size, D gene, J gene, V gene, CDR3 protein, CDR3 DNA. The D gene is left open where the match is weak. Where a row states a size, it is once, few, many or the class of an expanded clone; other rows omit it.

>NA|NA|TRBJ2-1|TRBV6-6
CASSYSGRGDEQFF
TGTGCCAGCAGTTACTCGGGAAGGGGCGATGAGCAGTTCTTC
>NA|TRBD1|TRBJ2-7|TRBV27
CASSPRTGAYEQYF
TGTGCCAGCAGTCCTCGGACAGGGGCCTACGAGCAGTACTTC
>NA|NA|TRBJ1-1|TRBV30
CAWCREGLVEAFF
TGTGCCTGGTGCCGGGAGGGGTTGGTTGAAGCTTTCTTT
>NA|TRBD2|TRBJ2-5|TRBV6-9
CANPPAGTSGRAVTQETQYF
TGTGCCAACCCACCGGCGGGGACTAGCGGGAGGGCGGTGACCCAAGAGACCCAGTACTTC
>NA|NA|TRBJ1-1|TRBV19
CASIMGDEAFF
TGTGCCAGTATAATGGGCGATGAAGCTTTCTTT
>NA|NA|TRBJ1-1|TRBV28
CASTLQGNTEAFF
TGTGCCAGCACCCTGCAGGGGAACACTGAAGCTTTCTTT
>NA|NA|TRBJ2-5|TRBV2
CASSEVETQYF
TGTGCCAGCAGCGAGGTTGAGACCCAGTACTTC
>NA|NA|TRBJ2-7|TRBV7-9
CASSFIGSGSEQYF
TGTGCCAGCAGCTTTATTGGCTCAGGTAGTGAGCAGTACTTC
>NA|NA|TRBJ1-1|TRBV7-3
CASSLGGDWTEAFF
TGTGCCAGCAGCTTGGGGGGGGACTGGACTGAAGCTTTCTTT
>few|NA|TRBJ1-2|TRBV28
CASSLGGSGVDYGYTF
TGTGCCAGCAGTTTAGGAGGATCAGGGGTGGACTATGGCTACACCTTC
>NA|TRBD2|TRBJ2-7|TRBV18
CASSQGTSGSYEQYF
TGTGCCAGCTCACAGGGGACTAGCGGTTCCTACGAGCAGTACTTC
>once|TRBD2|TRBJ2-3|TRBV9
CASSAGLAGLDTQYF
TGTGCCAGCAGCGCGGGGTTAGCGGGCCTCGATACGCAGTATTTT
>NA|NA|TRBJ1-1|TRBV18
CASSPGAGTEAFF
TGTGCCAGCTCACCAGGGGCAGGTACTGAAGCTTTCTTT
>NA|TRBD1|TRBJ1-2|TRBV19
CASSIYQLGTEYGYTF
TGTGCCAGTAGTATTTATCAGCTAGGGACAGAGTATGGCTACACCTTC
>NA|NA|TRBJ2-3|TRBV19
CASSTSRLKADTQYF
TGTGCCAGTAGTACATCCAGGTTAAAGGCAGATACGCAGTATTTT
>few|TRBD1|TRBJ1-6|TRBV29-1
CSVRQGDDNSPLHF
TGCAGCGTCCGACAGGGGGATGATAATTCACCCCTCCACTTT
>NA|NA|TRBJ1-5|TRBV2
CASRRGAQSNQPQHF
TGTGCCAGCAGGCGGGGGGCGCAGAGCAATCAGCCCCAGCATTTT
>once|NA|TRBJ2-1|TRBV28
CASSLGGIGFF
TGTGCCAGCAGTTTGGGCGGGATTGGTTTCTTC
>NA|NA|TRBJ1-1|TRBV12-5
CASGLDRLNTEAFF
TGTGCTAGTGGTTTGGACAGATTGAACACTGAAGCTTTCTTT
>NA|NA|TRBJ1-5|TRBV7-9
CASSLDGVNQPQHF
TGTGCCAGCAGCCTCGACGGGGTCAATCAGCCCCAGCATTTT
>NA|TRBD1|TRBJ1-3|TRBV6-1
CASSDRDRARNTIYF
TGTGCCAGCAGTGATAGGGACAGGGCGAGGAACACCATATATTTT
>NA|TRBD1|TRBJ2-7|TRBV5-1
CASSFGTGPYEQYF
TGCGCCAGCAGCTTCGGGACAGGTCCCTACGAGCAGTACTTC
>NA|NA|TRBJ1-2|TRBV28
CASRSTGSSSHYGYTF
TGTGCCAGCAGAAGTACCGGGTCCTCGTCGCACTATGGCTACACCTTC
>NA|NA|TRBJ2-6|TRBV9
CASSVGGHSGANVLTF
TGTGCCAGCAGCGTAGGGGGACACTCTGGGGCCAACGTCCTGACTTTC
>NA|TRBD2|TRBJ2-5|TRBV10-1
CASSESLSGRAKTQYF
TGCGCCAGCAGTGAGTCGCTTAGCGGGAGGGCAAAGACCCAGTACTTC
>NA|TRBD1|TRBJ2-3|TRBV6-1
CASSEQTGSSTDTQYF
TGTGCCAGCAGTGAACAGACAGGGTCGAGCACAGATACGCAGTATTTT
>few|TRBD1|TRBJ1-2|TRBV2
CASRRGQPTNYGYTF
TGTGCCAGCAGGCGGGGACAGCCTACTAACTATGGCTACACCTTC
>NA|NA|TRBJ1-2|TRBV6-5
CASSQGNSNGYTF
TGTGCCAGCAGCCAGGGAAATTCTAATGGCTACACCTTC